The clone carrying this T cell receptor beta chain was detected only a few times. Antigen unknown. A quantitative 5'-RACE method, one with molecular barcodes, was used to make TCR beta libraries. In TCRdb, the 5' RACE reads were re-called with MiXCR into one record per CDR3 protein. The profile shows about 240,000 distinct CDR3 sequences, 9.5% to 12% of them singletons. Deletions cut 0 bases from V and 11 bases from J, with 14 bases between. Germline V gives CDR1 SGHDT, CDR2 YYEEEE. The CDR3 extends over 13 amino acids. This specimen comes from a study of CD8 T cells in ankylosing spondylitis. Regarding the study as a whole: CD8+ cells made up the disease-linked clones, which were relatively rare in peripheral blood.

The chain joins TRBV5-6 to TRBJ1-1; D is ambiguous. Sequenced sample: blood, either unsorted or a sorted T cell fraction (not recorded which). The sequence came from a male donor with ankylosing spondylitis or in good health (not recorded which). The CDR3 reads CASSLDRGPGAFF. The CDR3 region has the DNA TGTGCCAGCAGCTTGGATCGCGGACCCGGGGCTTTCTTT.